Listed below are T cell receptor beta chains from one sample, sequenced in a study of CD8 T cells in Susac syndrome. TCRdb processed the immunoSEQ multiplex PCR reads anew with MiXCR; each CDR3 protein has one entry. The sample has 55,000 to 75,000 distinct CDR3 sequences; 93% are singletons. The sample was CD4+ T cells from PBMCs. The receptors derive from a human donor with Susac syndrome. The CDR3 runs from the conserved cysteine through the conserved F or W. A D gene is named only where the DNA matches it firmly. Rows give clone size only sometimes, using once, few, many, or a class for an expanded clone.

DNA: TGTGCCAGCAGCTTGGACAGGGCAGGTGAGCAGTTCTTC
CDR3: CASSLDRAGEQFF
J: TRBJ2-1
D: TRBD1
V: TRBV11-2
size: -

DNA: TGTGCCAGCAGCTCACGACTAGCGTCTATTCATGAGCAGTTCTTC
CDR3: CASSSRLASIHEQFF
J: TRBJ2-1
D: TRBD2
V: TRBV7-9
size: -

DNA: TGTGCCAGTGGGGCGAGGTCCAACACCGGGGAGCTGTTTTTT
CDR3: CASGARSNTGELFF
J: TRBJ2-2
D: -
V: TRBV6-5
size: -

DNA: TGCAGTGCTAGAGATCAAGGGGACCCCGAGTATTTT
CDR3: CSARDQGDPEYF
J: TRBJ2-3
D: -
V: TRBV20-1
size: -

DNA: TGTGCCAGCAGCCCGGCGGACGGGGGGGGATACAATGAGCAGTTCTTC
CDR3: CASSPADGGGYNEQFF
J: TRBJ2-1
D: TRBD2
V: TRBV7-9
size: -

DNA: TGTGCCAGCAGTGGACTAGCGGGGGGCCTCGGCAGCTCCTACAATGAGCAGTTCTTC
CDR3: CASSGLAGGLGSSYNEQFF
J: TRBJ2-1
D: TRBD2
V: TRBV6-1
size: once

DNA: TGTGCCTGGAGTAAGGGGGAGCCTGGGGAGACCCAGTACTTC
CDR3: CAWSKGEPGETQYF
J: TRBJ2-5
D: -
V: TRBV30
size: -

DNA: TGTGCCAGCAGCTGGGGACTAGCGGGGACCTACGAGCAGTACTTC
CDR3: CASSWGLAGTYEQYF
J: TRBJ2-7
D: TRBD2
V: TRBV7-2
size: -

DNA: TGTGCCTGGAGTGTAGCACTGGGGTACGGCTACAATGAGCAGTTCTTC
CDR3: CAWSVALGYGYNEQFF
J: TRBJ2-1
D: -
V: TRBV30
size: -

DNA: TGCGCCAGCAGCCCACTAGCGGGGGAAGATACGCAGTATTTT
CDR3: CASSPLAGEDTQYF
J: TRBJ2-3
D: TRBD2
V: TRBV5-1
size: -

DNA: TGTGCCAGCAGTTACTACGGCGGGGGGGCCTTCAATGAGCAGTTCTTC
CDR3: CASSYYGGGAFNEQFF
J: TRBJ2-1
D: TRBD2
V: TRBV6-5
size: -

DNA: TGTGCCAGCAGCCAAGGGTGGCAAGGTGGGGATACGCAGTATTTT
CDR3: CASSQGWQGGDTQYF
J: TRBJ2-3
D: -
V: TRBV3-1
size: -

DNA: TGCGCCAGCAGATCCGGGACATCCAGCTCCTACGAGCAGTACTTC
CDR3: CASRSGTSSSYEQYF
J: TRBJ2-7
D: -
V: TRBV5-1
size: -

DNA: TGTGCCAGCAGCCAGCCCGGACAGGTCAACTATGGCTACACCTTC
CDR3: CASSQPGQVNYGYTF
J: TRBJ1-2
D: TRBD1
V: TRBV4-2
size: -

DNA: TGTGCCAGCAGTGAGGGCAGGGCACACTATGGCTACACCTTC
CDR3: CASSEGRAHYGYTF
J: TRBJ1-2
D: -
V: TRBV2
size: -

DNA: TGCAGTGCTCGCAGAAACAGCCTAGCCAAAAACATTCAGTACTTC
CDR3: CSARRNSLAKNIQYF
J: TRBJ2-4
D: -
V: TRBV20-1
size: -

DNA: TGCAGTGCTAGAGATCGCACCCGGGAGGAGACCCAGTACTTC
CDR3: CSARDRTREETQYF
J: TRBJ2-5
D: -
V: TRBV20-1
size: -

DNA: TGCGCCAGCAGCCAAGTATTTCAACAGGGTATCTATGGCTACACCTTC
CDR3: CASSQVFQQGIYGYTF
J: TRBJ1-2
D: -
V: TRBV4-3
size: -

DNA: TGCAGTGCGCCCGCCGGACAGGGTCGAGTCATTCAGTACTTC
CDR3: CSAPAGQGRVIQYF
J: TRBJ2-4
D: TRBD1
V: TRBV20-1
size: -

DNA: TGTGCCAGCAGCAAAAAGGAAGTGGGGACAGATACGCAGTATTTT
CDR3: CASSKKEVGTDTQYF
J: TRBJ2-3
D: -
V: TRBV7-9
size: -

DNA: TGCGCCAGCAGTTATTACGGACTAGCGGGGAAAAAAGAGACCCAGTACTTC
CDR3: CASSYYGLAGKKETQYF
J: TRBJ2-5
D: TRBD2
V: TRBV5-1
size: -

DNA: TGTGCCAGCAGCGCGCAGGGGGCTCTCCACGTCCTGACTTTC
CDR3: CASSAQGALHVLTF
J: TRBJ2-6
D: TRBD1
V: TRBV7-2
size: -

DNA: TGTGCCAGCAGCACCCCCCTGACTAGCGGGAGATACCAAGAGACCCAGTACTTC
CDR3: CASSTPLTSGRYQETQYF
J: TRBJ2-5
D: TRBD2
V: TRBV11-2
size: once

DNA: TGCAGTGCTAGACAGCGCCTCTCCGTCTATGGCTACACCTTC
CDR3: CSARQRLSVYGYTF
J: TRBJ1-2
D: -
V: TRBV20-1
size: -

DNA: TGCAGTGCTCCAAGTGCCTCTGGGGCCAACGTCCTGACTTTC
CDR3: CSAPSASGANVLTF
J: TRBJ2-6
D: -
V: TRBV20-1
size: -

DNA: TGTGCCAGCCACACGCCAACCGGGGAGCTGTTTTTT
CDR3: CASHTPTGELFF
J: TRBJ2-2
D: -
V: TRBV28
size: -

DNA: TGCGCCAGCCGGGGGCTTTTTAACAATGAGCAGTTCTTC
CDR3: CASRGLFNNEQFF
J: TRBJ2-1
D: -
V: TRBV4-3
size: -

DNA: TGCGCCAGCAGCCAAGATCTAGCGGGGACCACGAACACCGGGGAGCTGTTTTTT
CDR3: CASSQDLAGTTNTGELFF
J: TRBJ2-2
D: TRBD2
V: TRBV4-3
size: -

DNA: TGTGCCAGCAGCCAAGAACACAGTGGATCTGGGGCCAACGTCCTGACTTTC
CDR3: CASSQEHSGSGANVLTF
J: TRBJ2-6
D: -
V: TRBV3-1
size: -

DNA: TGTGCCAGCAGCCAAGACAGGATATACCCCTTGAACACTGAAGCTTTCTTT
CDR3: CASSQDRIYPLNTEAFF
J: TRBJ1-1
D: -
V: TRBV14
size: -

DNA: TGTGCCAGCAGTTTCTTACGGGGGACTAAAAACTATGGCTACACCTTC
CDR3: CASSFLRGTKNYGYTF
J: TRBJ1-2
D: -
V: TRBV27
size: -

DNA: TGTGCCAGCAGTTTAGCGCGGAGATTCTCCTACAATGAGCAGTTCTTC
CDR3: CASSLARRFSYNEQFF
J: TRBJ2-1
D: -
V: TRBV12-3/TRBV12-4
size: -

DNA: TGCAGTGCTGACCTAGCGGGGGAAGCCAAAAACATTCAGTACTTC
CDR3: CSADLAGEAKNIQYF
J: TRBJ2-4
D: TRBD2
V: TRBV20-1
size: -

DNA: TGTGCCAGCAGTTTGGGGTCCATCCTCTCTGGAAACACCATATATTTT
CDR3: CASSLGSILSGNTIYF
J: TRBJ1-3
D: -
V: TRBV28
size: -

DNA: TGTGCCAGCAGCTCCGATACCGGGGAGCTGTTTTTT
CDR3: CASSSDTGELFF
J: TRBJ2-2
D: -
V: TRBV7-2
size: -

DNA: TGTGCCAGCAGCTTTATACTTGGAGACGAGCAGTACTTC
CDR3: CASSFILGDEQYF
J: TRBJ2-7
D: -
V: TRBV5-4
size: -

DNA: TGTGCCAGCAGCTTAAGGTCGAACATCCAAGCTTTCTTT
CDR3: CASSLRSNIQAFF
J: TRBJ1-1
D: -
V: TRBV7-2
size: -

DNA: TGCAGTGCTAGAGATTTCCCTAGCGGGGGACCCACAGATACGCAGTATTTT
CDR3: CSARDFPSGGPTDTQYF
J: TRBJ2-3
D: TRBD2
V: TRBV20-1
size: -

DNA: TGTGCCAGCAGCCAAGTCGACAGGGGGAATGAGCAGTTCTTC
CDR3: CASSQVDRGNEQFF
J: TRBJ2-1
D: TRBD1
V: TRBV4-2
size: once

DNA: TGTGCCAGCAGTGAAGGGGTTTGGGATACGCAGTATTTT
CDR3: CASSEGVWDTQYF
J: TRBJ2-3
D: -
V: TRBV2
size: -

DNA: TGTGCCAGCAGTTACGGGCAGAACTATGGCTACACCTTC
CDR3: CASSYGQNYGYTF
J: TRBJ1-2
D: -
V: TRBV6-6
size: -

DNA: TGCAGTGCTAGACGGTCGGGAGGAGTAGACTATGGCTACACCTTC
CDR3: CSARRSGGVDYGYTF
J: TRBJ1-2
D: -
V: TRBV20-1
size: -

DNA: TGTGCCAGCAGTTTCACCATATGGACGGCGAACACCGGGGAGCTGTTTTTT
CDR3: CASSFTIWTANTGELFF
J: TRBJ2-2
D: -
V: TRBV28
size: -

DNA: TGTGCCAGCAGTTCGGGACCCTACGAGCAGTACTTC
CDR3: CASSSGPYEQYF
J: TRBJ2-7
D: -
V: TRBV6-2/TRBV6-3
size: -

DNA: TGCAGTGCGAGAAGCCTGGAGACGCGGAATGAAAAACTGTTTTTT
CDR3: CSARSLETRNEKLFF
J: TRBJ1-4
D: -
V: TRBV20-1
size: -

DNA: TGTGCCAGCAGCCAAGAGTGGGGGACTTCCTACGAGCAGTACTTC
CDR3: CASSQEWGTSYEQYF
J: TRBJ2-7
D: -
V: TRBV14
size: few

DNA: TGTGCCAGCAGTTACGGCATAGGCGGGATCCCCAACACCTACGAGCAGTACTTC
CDR3: CASSYGIGGIPNTYEQYF
J: TRBJ2-7
D: -
V: TRBV6-5
size: -

DNA: TGCGCCAGCAGCCAAGGGCCGGGACAGGGGGTGTACGAGCAGTACTTC
CDR3: CASSQGPGQGVYEQYF
J: TRBJ2-7
D: TRBD1
V: TRBV4-1
size: -

DNA: TGTGCCAGCAGCCGCCCCAGGGGACTCTCTGGGGCCAACGTCCTGACTTTC
CDR3: CASSRPRGLSGANVLTF
J: TRBJ2-6
D: -
V: TRBV7-3
size: -

DNA: TGTGCCAGCTACTGGAACACTGAAGCTTTCTTT
CDR3: CASYWNTEAFF
J: TRBJ1-1
D: -
V: TRBV6-2/TRBV6-3
size: -

DNA: TGTGCCAGCTCACCAAAAGGGTTCAACACCGGGGAGCTGTTTTTT
CDR3: CASSPKGFNTGELFF
J: TRBJ2-2
D: -
V: TRBV18
size: -

DNA: TGTGCCAGCAGCTTCGGGGAATACGGCGAGCAGTACTTC
CDR3: CASSFGEYGEQYF
J: TRBJ2-7
D: -
V: TRBV5-4
size: -

DNA: TGTGCCAGCAGTTTGGGACAGCAACCTTGGGGCGAGCAGTACTTC
CDR3: CASSLGQQPWGEQYF
J: TRBJ2-7
D: TRBD1
V: TRBV28
size: -

DNA: TGTGCCAGCAGTCGGACATTGCGGGATTCACCCCTCCACTTT
CDR3: CASSRTLRDSPLHF
J: TRBJ1-6
D: -
V: TRBV6-5
size: -

DNA: TGCAGTGCTAGAGATGCCACTAAGGACCGGCTCTATGGCTACACCTTC
CDR3: CSARDATKDRLYGYTF
J: TRBJ1-2
D: -
V: TRBV20-1
size: -

DNA: TGCGCCAGCAGCCGACAGGGAAATGGGCTGTTTAATTCACCCCTCCACTTT
CDR3: CASSRQGNGLFNSPLHF
J: TRBJ1-6
D: TRBD1
V: TRBV5-1
size: -

DNA: TGCGCCAGCGTGGGGCTCGGACAGGCGGCCGGGGAGCTGTTTTTT
CDR3: CASVGLGQAAGELFF
J: TRBJ2-2
D: TRBD1
V: TRBV5-1
size: -